These 14 T cell receptor beta chains were all obtained from the same sample, sequenced in a study of Graves' ophthalmopathy and Graves' hyperthyroidism. Scientists amplified the TCR beta CDR3 regions from RNA transcripts. An opening RT-PCR round employed HTBI primers and preceded a second-round multiplex PCR. TCRdb reprocessed the multiplex PCR reads via MiXCR and lists one record per CDR3 protein. The sample contains a few hundred thousand distinct CDR3 sequences, 39% of which appear only once. Sequencing input: peripheral blood or thyroid tissue (not recorded which). The receptor set was obtained from an adult man with Graves' hyperthyroidism.

This clonotype has a single count. The genes are TRBV2 and TRBJ2-7; D may correspond to TRBD1 or TRBD2 (6 bases each). The CDR3 is 15 residues long. The germline V gene has CDR1 SNHLY and CDR2 FYNNEI. With 8 bases removed from V and 5 bases from J, the gap between germline ends came to 22 bases. The CDR3 here is CASSPILTGTDEQYF. CDR3 DNA sequence: TGTGCCAGCTCACCAATCTTAACAGGGACTGACGAGCAGTACTTC. Using reference TRBV2 and TRBJ2-7 for the parts outside the CDR3, the full variable domain is EPEVTQTPSHQVTQMGQEVILRCVPISNHLYFYWYRQILGQKVEFLVSFYNNEISEKSEIFDDQFSVERPDGSNFTLKIRSTKLEDSAMYFCASSPILTGTDEQYFGPGTRLTVT.

This clonotype was detected a few times. This sequence joins TRBV19 and TRBJ2-3, with 8 positions matching TRBD2. CDR3 length: 19 amino acids. CDR1 and CDR2 (germline): LNHDA, SQIVND (reference sequence). Trimming at V came to 3 bases and at J to 7 bases, leaving 21 bases not matched to a gene. CDR3 amino acids: CASSISLAGEPTTENTQYF. The DNA for the CDR3 is TGTGCCAGTAGTATTAGCCTAGCGGGCGAACCCACGACCGAGAATACGCAGTATTTT.

There are many counts of this clonotype. V is TRBV19 and J is TRBJ2-7; the D gene is possibly TRBD1 (6 bases). Germline V gene sequence: CDR1 LNHDA, CDR2 SQIVND (reference sequence). This CDR3 region has 12 residues. V shed 4 bases and J shed 2 bases, with 6 bases lying between them. The CDR3 here is CASSNRAYEQYF. The CDR3 coding sequence is TGTGCCAGTAGTAACAGGGCCTACGAGCAGTACTTC.

The chain couples TRBV25-1 to TRBJ2-1; perhaps TRBD1 as D (6 bases). Looked up from germline, CDR1 is MGHDK and CDR2 is SYGVNS. The V end lost 2 bases, the J end lost 6 bases, and 8 bases lay between the germline ends. The CDR3 totals 13 residues. The CDR3 DNA reads as TGTGCCAGCAGTGAAGGACAGCTCAATGAGCAGTTCTTC. It yields the protein CASSEGQLNEQFF.

This clonotype was recorded at least ten times. The chain uses TRBV2 and TRBJ2-5; 7 bases map to TRBD2. The CDR3 has 15 amino acids. The V gene's germline CDR1 is SNHLY and CDR2 FYNNEI. V was pared by 4 bases and J by 4 bases, with 9 bases of the junction left unmatched. This CDR3 reads CASSVSSREGETQYF. The CDR3 DNA reads TGTGCCAGCAGTGTTAGTAGCAGGGAGGGAGAGACCCAGTACTTC.

This clonotype was found many times. The rearrangement links TRBV29-1 to TRBJ2-7; tentatively, D is TRBD1 or TRBD2 (6 bases each). Germline V lookup: CDR1 SQVTM, CDR2 ANQGSEA. This CDR3 is 16 amino acids long. The ends were cut back, 5 bases at V and 0 bases at J, with 20 bases in the middle. CDR3 loop: CSVNGGPSSFSYEQYF. The DNA for the CDR3 is TGCAGCGTTAATGGGGGGCCTTCTAGTTTCTCCTACGAGCAGTACTTC.

The V and J genes are TRBV7-9 and TRBJ2-7; 10 bases line up with TRBD2. Germline V lookup: CDR1 SEHNR, CDR2 FQNEAQ (reference sequence). V lost 5 bases and J lost 6; bases outside the gene matches: 4. The CDR3 covers 13 residues. CDR3 in amino acids: CASSQLAGIEQYF. CDR3 DNA sequence: TGTGCCAGCAGCCAACTAGCGGGAATCGAGCAGTACTTC.

This sequence joins TRBV24-1 and TRBJ2-5; D gene unclear. The J call may be in error: the DNA end matches TRBJ2-1 better. CDR1 and CDR2 (germline): KGHDR, SFDVKD. The CDR3 is made up of 12 amino acids. In DNA form, the CDR3 reads TGTGCCACCAGTGAAAGCTACAATGAGCAGTTCTTC. Encoded protein: CATSESYNEQFF.

The sample holds many counts of this clonotype. The chain recombines TRBV7-9 with TRBJ2-7; D remains unclear. The CDR3 runs to 13 residues. Germline V gives CDR1 SEHNR, CDR2 FQNEAQ (reference sequence). V lost 0 bases and J 10 bases, leaving 13 bases between the germline ends. CDR3 loop: CASSLAGRDAQYF. Written as DNA, the CDR3 is TGTGCCAGCAGCTTAGCGGGCCGCGACGCCCAGTACTTC.

This chain links TRBV15 with TRBJ2-7; D uncertain. Per germline, CDR1 LNHNV and CDR2 YYDKDF (reference sequence). This CDR3 region has 12 residues. The V and J ends lost 3 bases and 4 bases respectively, with 7 bases between them. The CDR3 nucleotides are TGTGCCACCAGCAGGGGCCAATACGAGCAGTACTTC. Protein product: CATSRGQYEQYF.

This clonotype was recorded at least ten times. The chain uses TRBV7-9 and TRBJ1-1; D remains ambiguous. V was trimmed by 1 base and J by 7 bases, leaving 7 bases between them. This CDR3 region has 12 residues. CDR1 and CDR2 (germline): SEHNR, FQNEAQ (reference sequence). The CDR3 region has the DNA TGTGCCAGCAGCTTAGACTCCCTTGAAGCTTTCTTT. Protein product: CASSLDSLEAFF.

This clonotype has a count of ten or more. The chain has TRBV4-2 and TRBJ1-2; D gene uncertain. Deletions cut 1 base from V and 2 bases from J, with 8 bases between. The germline gives CDR1 LGHNA, CDR2 YNFKEQ. This CDR3 has 14 amino acids. CDR3 DNA: TGTGCCAGCAGCCAAGGGGAGGGAAACTATGGCTACACCTTC. Its translation is CASSQGEGNYGYTF.

The V and J genes are TRBV7-6 and TRBJ2-7; D possibly corresponds to TRBD2 (5 bases). Trimming pared 5 bases from V and 3 bases from J, leaving 14 bases between. This CDR3 contains 14 residues. Germline loops: CDR1 SGHVS, CDR2 FNYEAQ. CDR3 amino acids: CASSPSAGGYEQYF. CDR3 nucleotide sequence: TGTGCCAGCAGCCCCTCGGCTGGAGGCTACGAGCAGTACTTC.

In its sample, this clonotype was seen a few times. This sequence joins TRBV19 and TRBJ1-1; D is ambiguous. Germline V gives CDR1 LNHDA, CDR2 SQIVND (reference sequence). The CDR3 is 16 amino acids. Trimming left V 9 bases short and J 6 bases short, with 26 bases between. Written as DNA, the CDR3 is TGTGCCAGCAGTTTTTCCGCTTCTCGCCCGGCGCCTGAAGCTTTCTTT. As protein: CASSFSASRPAPEAFF.